This T cell receptor beta chain was identified in a study of neoadjuvant nivolumab and ipilimumab in lung cancer. The CDR3 contains 15 residues. CDR1 and CDR2 from the germline V gene are MNHEY and SMNVEV (reference sequence). V shed 4 bases and J shed 1 base, with 13 bases lying between them. Study outcomes and limitations: TCR richness and clonality were higher in tumors than adjacent uninvolved lung.

Generated by immunoSEQ multiplex PCR, the TCRdb table keeps only in-frame clones and is missing some. This sample has roughly 49,000 clones, with about 89% found just once. Comments on this clone: Its specificity is not known.

The sequencing used blood, collected before neoadjuvant nivolumab, alone or with ipilimumab. This rearrangement joins TRBV27 to TRBJ1-2; D uncertain. The source is an adult with non-small cell lung cancer. Some clones in this sample may be carry-over from other donors' samples. CDR3 sequence: CASSSQVNRNYGYTF. CDR3 DNA sequence: TGTGCCAGCAGTTCTCAGGTCAACCGTAACTATGGCTACACCTTC.